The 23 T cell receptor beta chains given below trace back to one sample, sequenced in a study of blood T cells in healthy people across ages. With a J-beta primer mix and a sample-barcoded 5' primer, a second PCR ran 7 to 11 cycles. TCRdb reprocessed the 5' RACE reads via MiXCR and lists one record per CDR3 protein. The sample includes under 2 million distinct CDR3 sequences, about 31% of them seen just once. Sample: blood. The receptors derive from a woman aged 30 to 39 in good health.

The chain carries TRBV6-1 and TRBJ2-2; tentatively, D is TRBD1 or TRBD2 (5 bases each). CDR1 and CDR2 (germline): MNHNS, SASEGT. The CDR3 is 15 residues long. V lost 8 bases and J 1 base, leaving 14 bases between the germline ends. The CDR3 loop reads CASPGPKGNTGELFF. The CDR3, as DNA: TGTGCCAGCCCGGGACCAAAGGGGAACACCGGGGAGCTGTTTTTT.

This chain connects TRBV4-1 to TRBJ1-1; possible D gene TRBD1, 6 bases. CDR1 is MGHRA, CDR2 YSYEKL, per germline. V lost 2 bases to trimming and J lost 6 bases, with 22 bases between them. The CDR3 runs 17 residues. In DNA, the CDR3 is TGCGCCAGCAGCCAACCCACCTCTGGGACAAAAAACTCTGAAGCTTTCTTT. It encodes CASSQPTSGTKNSEAFF.

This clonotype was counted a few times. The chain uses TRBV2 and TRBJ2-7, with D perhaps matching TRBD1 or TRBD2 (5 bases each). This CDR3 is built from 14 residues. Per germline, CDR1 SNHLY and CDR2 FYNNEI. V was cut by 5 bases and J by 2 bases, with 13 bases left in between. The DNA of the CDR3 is TGTGCCAGCAGTCGCCGGGACGAGACCTACGAGCAGTACTTC. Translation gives CASSRRDETYEQYF.

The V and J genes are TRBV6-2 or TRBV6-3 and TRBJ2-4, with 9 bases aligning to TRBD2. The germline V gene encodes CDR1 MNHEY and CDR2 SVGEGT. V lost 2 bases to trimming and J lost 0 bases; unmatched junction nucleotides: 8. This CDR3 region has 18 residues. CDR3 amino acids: CASSYRGGGLEAKNIQYF. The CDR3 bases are TGTGCCAGCAGTTACCGCGGGGGGGGTTTGGAAGCCAAAAACATTCAGTACTTC.

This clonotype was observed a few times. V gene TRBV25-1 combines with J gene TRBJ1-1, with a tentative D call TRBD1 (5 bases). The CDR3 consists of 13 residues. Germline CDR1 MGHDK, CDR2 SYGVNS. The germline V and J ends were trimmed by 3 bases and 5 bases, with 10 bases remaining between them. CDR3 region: CASSDHEGTEAFF. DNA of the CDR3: TGTGCCAGCAGTGACCATGAGGGGACTGAAGCTTTCTTT.

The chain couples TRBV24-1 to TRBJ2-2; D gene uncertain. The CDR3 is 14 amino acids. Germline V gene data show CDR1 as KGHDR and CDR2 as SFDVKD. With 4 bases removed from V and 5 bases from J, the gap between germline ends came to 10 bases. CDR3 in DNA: TGTGCCACCAGTGACGCTATGAATACCGGGGAGCTGTTTTTT. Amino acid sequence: CATSDAMNTGELFF.

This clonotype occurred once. In DNA form, the CDR3 reads TGTGCCAGCAGCCCCTACCGGATGGCCCTCCTGGAGGAGAATGAGCAGTTCTTC. Residues: CASSPYRMALLEENEQFF. V usage is TRBV7-8 and J usage is TRBJ2-1, with D possibly being TRBD2 (5 bases). The germline CDR1 and CDR2 sequences are SGHVS and FQNEAQ. V was pared by 5 bases and J by 7 bases, with 27 bases between. The CDR3 sequence is 18 residues long.

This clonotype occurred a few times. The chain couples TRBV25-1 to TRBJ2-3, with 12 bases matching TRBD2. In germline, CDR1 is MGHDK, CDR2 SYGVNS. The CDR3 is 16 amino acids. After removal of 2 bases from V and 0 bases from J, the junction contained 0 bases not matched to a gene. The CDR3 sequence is CASSEGTSGSTDTQYF. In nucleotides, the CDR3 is TGTGCCAGCAGTGAAGGGACTAGCGGGAGCACAGATACGCAGTATTTT.

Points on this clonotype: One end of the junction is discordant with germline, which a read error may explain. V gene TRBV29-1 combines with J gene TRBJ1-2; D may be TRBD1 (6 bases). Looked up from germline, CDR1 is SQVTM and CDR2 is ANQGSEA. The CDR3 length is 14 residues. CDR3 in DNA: TGCTGCGTTGAGGGGGGGGAGGTAGTGGGAGGCTACACCTTC. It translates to CCVEGGEVVGGYTF.

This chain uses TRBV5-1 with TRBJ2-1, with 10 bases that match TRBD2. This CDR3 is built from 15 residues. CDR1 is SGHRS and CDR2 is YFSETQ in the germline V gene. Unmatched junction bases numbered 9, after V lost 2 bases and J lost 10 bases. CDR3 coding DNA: TGCGCCAGCAGCTTAGGGGGAGTAGCGGGAGGAGAGCAGTTCTTC. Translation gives CASSLGGVAGGEQFF.

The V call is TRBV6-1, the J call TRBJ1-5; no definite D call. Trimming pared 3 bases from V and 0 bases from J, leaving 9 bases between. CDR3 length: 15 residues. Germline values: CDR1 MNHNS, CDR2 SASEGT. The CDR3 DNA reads TGTGCCAGCAGTGAGAGTCGATATAGCAATCAGCCCCAGCATTTT. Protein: CASSESRYSNQPQHF.

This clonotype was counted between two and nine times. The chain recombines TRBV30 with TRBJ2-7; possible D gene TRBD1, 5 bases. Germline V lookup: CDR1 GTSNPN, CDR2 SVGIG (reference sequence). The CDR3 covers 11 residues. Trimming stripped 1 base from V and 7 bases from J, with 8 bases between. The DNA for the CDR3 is TGTGCCTGGAGTGGAGACAGAGAGCAGTACTTC. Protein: CAWSGDREQYF. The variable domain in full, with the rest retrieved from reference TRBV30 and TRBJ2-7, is SQTIHQWPATLVQPVGSPLSLECTVEGTSNPNLYWYRQAAGRGLQLLFYSVGIGQISSEVPQNLSASRPQDRQFILSSKKLLLSDSGFYLCAWSGDREQYFGPGTRLTVT.

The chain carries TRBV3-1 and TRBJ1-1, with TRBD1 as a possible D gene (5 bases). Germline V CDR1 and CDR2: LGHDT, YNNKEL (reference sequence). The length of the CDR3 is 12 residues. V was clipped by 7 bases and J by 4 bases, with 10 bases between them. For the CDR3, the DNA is TGTGCCAGCACCCTTGGGGCCACTGAAGCTTTCTTT. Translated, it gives CASTLGATEAFF.

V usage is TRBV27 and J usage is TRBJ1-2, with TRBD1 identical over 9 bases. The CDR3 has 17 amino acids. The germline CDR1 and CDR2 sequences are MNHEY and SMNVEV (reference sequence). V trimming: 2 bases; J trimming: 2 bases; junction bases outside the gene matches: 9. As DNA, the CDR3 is TGTGCCAGCAGTTTAACCCCTCCGGGGACAGGGAACTATGGCTACACCTTC. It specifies CASSLTPPGTGNYGYTF.

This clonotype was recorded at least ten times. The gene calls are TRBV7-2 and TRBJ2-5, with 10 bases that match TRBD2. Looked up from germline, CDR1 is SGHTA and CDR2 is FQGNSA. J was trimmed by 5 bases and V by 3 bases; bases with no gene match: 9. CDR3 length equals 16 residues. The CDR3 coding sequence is TGTGCCAGCAGCTTGCTGGCTAGCGGGGGACAGGAGACCCAGTACTTC. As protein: CASSLLASGGQETQYF.

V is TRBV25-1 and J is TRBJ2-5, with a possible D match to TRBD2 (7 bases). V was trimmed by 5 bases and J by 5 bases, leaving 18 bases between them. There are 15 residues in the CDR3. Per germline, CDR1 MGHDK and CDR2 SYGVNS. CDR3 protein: CASSSLGGGAETQYF. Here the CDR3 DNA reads TGTGCCAGCAGTTCCCTGGGCGGGGGCGCCGAGACCCAGTACTTC.

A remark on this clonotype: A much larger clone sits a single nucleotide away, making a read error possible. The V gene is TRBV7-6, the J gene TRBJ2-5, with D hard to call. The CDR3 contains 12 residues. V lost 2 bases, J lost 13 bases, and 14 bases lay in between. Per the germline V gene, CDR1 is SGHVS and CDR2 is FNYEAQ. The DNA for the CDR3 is TGTGCCAGCAGCTTATTGGGTGGCGCCCCGTACTTC. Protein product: CASSLLGGAPYF. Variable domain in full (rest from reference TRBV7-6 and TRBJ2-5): GAGVSQSPRYKVTKRGQDVALRCDPISGHVSLYWYRQALGQGPEFLTYFNYEAQQDKSGLPNDRFSAERPEGSISTLTIQRTEQRDSAMYRCASSLLGGAPYFGPGTRLLVL.

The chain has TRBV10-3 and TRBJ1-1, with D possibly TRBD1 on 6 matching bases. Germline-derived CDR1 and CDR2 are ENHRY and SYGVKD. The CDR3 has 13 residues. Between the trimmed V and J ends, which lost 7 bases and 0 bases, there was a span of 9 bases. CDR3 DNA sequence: TGTGCCATCACCGGACAGCTGAACACTGAAGCTTTCTTT. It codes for CAITGQLNTEAFF.

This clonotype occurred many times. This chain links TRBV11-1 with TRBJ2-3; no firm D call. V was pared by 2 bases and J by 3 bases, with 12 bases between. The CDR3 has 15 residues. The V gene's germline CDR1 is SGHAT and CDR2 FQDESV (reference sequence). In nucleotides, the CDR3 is TGTGCCAGCAGCTTAAGCGACTCCGGTACAGATACGCAGTATTTT. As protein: CASSLSDSGTDTQYF.

The CDR3 DNA reads as TGTGCCAGCATCGGGAGTCTCCGAGTGGATACGCAGTATTTT. Protein product: CASIGSLRVDTQYF. This rearrangement joins TRBV7-9 to TRBJ2-3; weak D call: TRBD2 (6 bases). Germline-derived CDR1 and CDR2 are SEHNR and FQNEAQ (reference sequence). The CDR3 consists of 14 residues. The V end lost 7 bases, the J end lost 6 bases, and 17 bases lay between the germline ends.

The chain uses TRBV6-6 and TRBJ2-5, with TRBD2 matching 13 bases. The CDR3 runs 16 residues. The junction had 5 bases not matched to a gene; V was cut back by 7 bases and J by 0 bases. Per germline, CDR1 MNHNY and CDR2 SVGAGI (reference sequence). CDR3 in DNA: TGTGCCAGCACTACACTAGCGGGAGGGTACCAAGAGACCCAGTACTTC. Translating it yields CASTTLAGGYQETQYF.

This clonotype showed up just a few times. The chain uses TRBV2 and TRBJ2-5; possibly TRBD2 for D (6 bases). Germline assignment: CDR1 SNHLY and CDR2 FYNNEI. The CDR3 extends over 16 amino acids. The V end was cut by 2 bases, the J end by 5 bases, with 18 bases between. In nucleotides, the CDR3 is TGTGCCAGCAGTGAATTGGGAGGAGGCGTGAGGGAGACCCAGTACTTC. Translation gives CASSELGGGVRETQYF.

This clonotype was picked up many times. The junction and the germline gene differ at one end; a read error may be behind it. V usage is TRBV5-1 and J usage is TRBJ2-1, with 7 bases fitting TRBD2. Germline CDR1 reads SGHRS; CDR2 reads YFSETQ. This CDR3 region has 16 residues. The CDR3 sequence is CASSLEASGSYNEQFF. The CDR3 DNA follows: TGTGCCAGCAGCTTAGAGGCTAGCGGATCCTACAATGAGCAGTTCTTC.